This T cell receptor beta chain was sequenced in a study of blood T cell repertoires in COVID-19 (dated by TCRdb to 2020 to 2021). In terms of the full investigation: Collaborator samples came from the United States, Italy and Spain and covered acute and convalescent phases of COVID-19. The dataset comprised deeply sampled blood TCRbeta repertoires from subjects exposed to, actively infected with, or recovered from COVID-19. Where available, HLA class I and class II types were taken from metadata supplied by the sample provider and were not determined by assay-based typing. The samples were drawn from the first 160 participants of the ongoing ImmuneRACE study and from some 1,300 subjects provided by 6 global collaborators. The repertoires were released in a freely available public database meant as a resource for research on the immune response to SARS-CoV-2. The prospective study material was composed of cDNA or gDNA derived from T cells, B-cell-depleted T cells, or PBMCs. A de-identified subject ID, COVID-19 status, age in years and sex were almost always included in the sample metadata. On the study overall, not on this receptor specifically: Clinical and demographic metadata were provided uncurated, with the amount varying by source and participant.

The CDR3 measures 17 amino acids from cysteine to phenylalanine. CDR3 DNA only is kept here, 51 bases in frame from base 1. In the germline V gene, CDR1 corresponds to SGDLS and CDR2 to YYNGEE. V lost 3 bases and J lost 2 bases, and the count of bases not matched to a germline gene is 8. Whole blood was collected in K2EDTA tubes by collaborating institutions according to the institutions' own protocols. Collaborator samples were shipped for TCRbeta analysis as frozen whole blood, isolated PBMCs, or DNA extracted from either sample type. In the case of this clone: There is no known antigen for this receptor. Base quality data are lacking; no much larger clone is found one base away.

TCRbeta CDR3 regions were amplified from genomic DNA using the immunoSEQ Assay, a bias-controlled multiplex PCR. As for the authors' bioinformatics: Within the assay, amplification of reference gene primers was used to estimate how many nucleated cells each sample contained. To quantify the absolute abundance of each unique TCRbeta CDR3 rearrangement, sequence reads were collapsed and filtered. For each sample, productive Simpson clonality was calculated as the square root of Simpson's diversity index over productive rearrangements. TCRdb's version of the immuneACCESS table is confined to in-frame rearrangements and falls short of the full clone set. An unresolved V gene accounts for under half of the shortfall where checked; the remainder is of unknown origin. For V, J and clone size, that table is used; D and trimming come from the DNA. The sample contains 180,000 or so clones, around 87% of them found a single time. The ten most abundant clones make up just under 2.5% of the sample.

The rearranged chain carries TRBV9 and TRBJ2-3; 11 bases in the junction line up with TRBD2. Sequenced sample: peripheral blood. This clonotype was sampled from a man in his forties or fifties with active or convalescent COVID-19. CDR3 reads: CASSAGTSGGYTDTQYF. The sequence in DNA is TGTGCCAGCAGCGCGGGAACTAGCGGGGGATACACAGATACGCAGTATTTT.